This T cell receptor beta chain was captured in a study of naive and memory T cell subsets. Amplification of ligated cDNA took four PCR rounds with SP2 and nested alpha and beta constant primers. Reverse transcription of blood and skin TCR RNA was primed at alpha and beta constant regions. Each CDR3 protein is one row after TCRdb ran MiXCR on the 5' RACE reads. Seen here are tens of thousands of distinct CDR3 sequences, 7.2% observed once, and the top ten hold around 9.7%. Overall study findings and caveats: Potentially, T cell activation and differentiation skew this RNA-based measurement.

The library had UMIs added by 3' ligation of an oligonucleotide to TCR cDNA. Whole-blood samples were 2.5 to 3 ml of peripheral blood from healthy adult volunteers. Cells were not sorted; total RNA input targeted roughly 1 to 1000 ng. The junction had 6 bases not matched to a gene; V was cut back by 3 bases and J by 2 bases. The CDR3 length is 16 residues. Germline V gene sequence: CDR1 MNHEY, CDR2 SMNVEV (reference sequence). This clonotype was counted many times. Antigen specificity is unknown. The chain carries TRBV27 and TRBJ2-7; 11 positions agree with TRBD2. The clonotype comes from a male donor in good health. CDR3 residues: CASSFNPSGGTYEQYF. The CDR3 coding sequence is TGTGCCAGCAGTTTCAATCCTAGCGGGGGGACCTACGAGCAGTACTTC.